The subject of this entry is one T cell receptor (beta chain). The record originates from a study of identical twins. A template switching step contributed a universal primer site, while unique molecular identifiers were present in the cDNA. From the 5' RACE reads, TCRdb called clonotypes with MiXCR, one entry per CDR3 protein. The table records more than 1.5 million distinct CDR3 sequences, less than 40% of them present only once. This TCR was recovered from a newborn girl in good health. The specimen was cord blood.

The CDR3 reads CASSQSTGFNYGYTF. CDR3 coding DNA: TGTGCCAGCAGCCAAAGCACAGGATTTAACTATGGCTACACCTTC. The chain recombines TRBV14 with TRBJ1-2, with a weak D call TRBD1 (5 bases). The V and J ends lost 2 bases and 1 base respectively, with 11 bases between them. The CDR3 has 15 amino acids. Germline V gives CDR1 SGHDN, CDR2 FVKESK.